These 29 T cell receptor beta chains came from one sample sequenced in a study of beta chain features in type 1 diabetes. Isolated RNA was reverse transcribed in full, so expressed TCRB transcripts were sequenced. Here immunoSEQ multiplex PCR was the method, and the copy in TCRdb shows in-frame clones only, minus some. The sample has 240,000 or so clones, about 26% seen once. The sample comprised central memory CD4+ T cells from blood. The receptors originated from a man aged 25 to 40 in good health.

The chain employs TRBV10-3 and TRBJ1-2; D remains ambiguous. Trimming took off 2 bases at V and 4 bases at J, with 11 bases between the two ends. Germline V gene sequence: CDR1 ENHRY, CDR2 SYGVKD. CDR3 length: 14 residues. In nucleotides, the CDR3 is TGTGCCATCAGTGAGGCCCAGGAGGGCTATGGCTACACCTTC. This sequence encodes CAISEAQEGYGYTF.

This chain joins TRBV7-8 and TRBJ2-1; 16 bases map to TRBD2. With 5 bases clipped from V and 2 bases from J, the junction kept 9 bases outside the gene matches. CDR1 and CDR2 (germline): SGHVS, FQNEAQ. CDR3 length equals 19 residues. The CDR3 DNA reads as TGTGCCAGCAGCGCCACGGGACTAGCGGGAGGGAACCCCTACAATGAGCAGTTCTTC. As protein: CASSATGLAGGNPYNEQFF.

V gene TRBV29-1 combines with J gene TRBJ2-5; the D gene is possibly TRBD2 (6 bases). Trimming shortened V by 6 bases and J by 2 bases, and 22 bases separated the two germline ends. Germline CDR1 and CDR2: SQVTM and ANQGSEA. This CDR3 has 16 amino acids. The CDR3 reads CSVRQPRSGVQETQYF. Here the CDR3 DNA reads TGCAGCGTCCGCCAGCCCCGCTCGGGGGTTCAAGAGACCCAGTACTTC.

Written as DNA, the CDR3 is TGTGCCAGCAGCGTAGAGGTGAGGGCCCCCCTCAATGAGCAGTTCTTC. This encodes CASSVEVRAPLNEQFF. The genes are TRBV9 and TRBJ2-1; D perhaps matches TRBD2 (5 bases). Trimming shortened V by 0 bases and J by 6 bases, and 16 bases separated the two germline ends. The CDR3 has 16 amino acids. Germline V gene sequence: CDR1 SGDLS, CDR2 YYNGEE.

The chain employs TRBV5-4 and TRBJ1-2, with D possibly matching TRBD1 (5 bases). Between the trimmed V and J ends, which lost 4 bases and 6 bases, there was a span of 16 bases. Germline values: CDR1 SGHNT, CDR2 YYREEE (reference sequence). The CDR3 contains 14 residues. CDR3 residues: CASSLGLQENGYTF. CDR3 in DNA: TGTGCCAGCAGCCTTGGGCTACAGGAAAATGGCTACACCTTC. Full variable domain (rest looked up from reference TRBV5-4 and TRBJ1-2): ETGVTQSPTHLIKTRGQQVTLRCSSQSGHNTVSWYQQALGQGPQFIFQYYREEENGRGNFPPRFSGLQFPNYSSELNVNALELDDSALYLCASSLGLQENGYTFGSGTRLTVV.

The chain joins TRBV27 to TRBJ1-2; a weak D match, TRBD1 (6 bases). From germline, CDR1 is MNHEY and CDR2 SMNVEV (reference sequence). This CDR3 has 13 residues. Trimming cost V 6 bases and J 5 bases, with 13 bases left between them. In nucleotides, the CDR3 is TGTGCCAGCAGACCCAGGGGACGTTATGGCTACACCTTC. This sequence encodes CASRPRGRYGYTF.

The rearrangement joins TRBV7-2 to TRBJ2-7; D possibly uses TRBD1 or TRBD2 (5 bases each). The germline V gene encodes CDR1 SGHTA and CDR2 FQGNSA. The V end lost 5 bases, the J end lost 3 bases, and 14 bases lay between the germline ends. CDR3 length: 14 amino acids. The CDR3 protein is CASSIRDLFYEQYF. DNA of the CDR3: TGTGCCAGCAGCATCCGGGACCTGTTCTACGAGCAGTACTTC. The variable domain in full, completed from reference TRBV7-2 and TRBJ2-7, reads GAGVSQSPSNKVTEKGKDVELRCDPISGHTALYWYRQSLGQGLEFLIYFQGNSAPDKSGLPSDRFSAERTGGSVSTLTIQRTQQEDSAVYLCASSIRDLFYEQYFGPGTRLTVT.

Only a few counts were recorded for this clone. This chain joins TRBV11-2 and TRBJ2-5, with D perhaps being TRBD1 or TRBD2 (7 bases each). The V end lost 4 bases, the J end lost 10 bases, and 22 bases lay between the germline ends. The CDR3 is 15 residues long. CDR1 and CDR2 from the germline V gene are SGHAT and FQNNGV. CDR3 amino acids: CASSSRAGDSVIQYF. In DNA, the CDR3 is TGTGCCAGCAGCTCAAGGGCGGGGGACAGCGTTATCCAGTACTTC. The complete variable domain, with remaining parts taken from reference TRBV11-2 and TRBJ2-5, reads EAGVAQSPRYKIIEKRQSVAFWCNPISGHATLYWYQQILGQGPKLLIQFQNNGVVDDSQLPKDRFSAERLKGVDSTLKIQPAKLEDSAVYLCASSSRAGDSVIQYFGPGTRLLVL.

At least ten counts were recorded for this clone. This same CDR3 is encoded by further DNA sequences in the sample. The V and J genes are TRBV7-2 and TRBJ2-3; D remains ambiguous. The length of the CDR3 is 12 residues. The V gene's germline CDR1 is SGHTA and CDR2 FQGNSA. Trimming pared 1 base from V and 2 bases from J, leaving 1 base between. The CDR3 nucleotides are TGTGCCAGCAGCTTAGACACAGATACGCAGTATTTT. Its translation is CASSLDTDTQYF.

The V gene is TRBV2, the J gene TRBJ2-5; D is perhaps TRBD2 (6 bases). There are 13 residues in the CDR3. Germline V CDR1 and CDR2: SNHLY, FYNNEI. V was shortened by 8 bases and J by 2 bases, with 12 bases between the two germline ends. CDR3 bases: TGTGCCAGCTCTGGGGGGACGCAAGAGACCCAGTACTTC. Translated: CASSGGTQETQYF.

This clone was counted a few times. The rearrangement joins TRBV4-1 to TRBJ2-5, with TRBD2 identical over 10 bases. With 5 bases clipped from V and 2 bases from J, the junction kept 26 bases outside the gene matches. CDR1 and CDR2 from the germline V gene are MGHRA and YSYEKL. The CDR3 has 22 amino acids. The DNA for the CDR3 is TGCGCCAGCAGCTCCCGTCGAGGACAGGGTTATCTCGGGACTAGCGCACAAGAGACCCAGTACTTC. Translation gives CASSSRRGQGYLGTSAQETQYF.

V and J are TRBV18 and TRBJ1-1; D not certain. The CDR3 runs to 14 residues. CDR1 is KGHSH and CDR2 is LQKENI in the germline V gene. Trimming stripped 3 bases from V and 10 bases from J, with 18 bases between. The CDR3 here is CASSPDRDLGVAFF. CDR3 nucleotide sequence: TGTGCCAGCTCACCGGATCGCGATCTTGGTGTAGCTTTCTTT.

The rearrangement joins TRBV11-2 to TRBJ2-3; 7 bases are shared with TRBD2. This CDR3 spans 15 amino acids. CDR1 SGHAT and CDR2 FQNNGV come from the germline V gene. V shed 1 base and J 4 bases; nucleotides not matched to a gene: 5. CDR3: CASSLGGRGADTQYF. In nucleotides, the CDR3 is TGTGCCAGCAGCTTAGGTGGGAGGGGTGCAGATACGCAGTATTTT.

This clone appeared a few times. The V call is TRBV29-1, the J call TRBJ2-1; 7 nucleotides agree with TRBD1. Germline V gene lookup returns CDR1 SQVTM and CDR2 ANQGSEA. Trimming removed 4 bases from V and 0 bases from J; junction bases left unmatched: 6. The CDR3 covers 15 residues. Here the CDR3 reads CSVGDRRSSYNEQFF. The DNA for the CDR3 is TGCAGCGTTGGGGACAGAAGGAGCTCCTACAATGAGCAGTTCTTC.

Of note for this clone: The junction and the germline gene differ at one end; a read error may be behind it. The gene calls are TRBV30 and TRBJ2-7; D remains unclear. Germline V gene sequence: CDR1 GTSNPN, CDR2 SVGIG (reference sequence). The CDR3 is made up of 11 amino acids. The CDR3 nucleotides are TGTGCCTGGAGCGCCTTAAACGAGCGGTACTTC. Protein sequence: CAWSALNERYF.

The genes are TRBV5-1 and TRBJ2-7; D remains unclear. Trimming removed 1 base at V and 1 base at J, with 9 bases between. The CDR3 sequence is 14 residues long. CDR1 is SGHRS, CDR2 YFSETQ, per germline. The CDR3 protein is CASSLMHPSYEQYF. In DNA, the CDR3 is TGCGCCAGCAGCTTGATGCACCCATCCTACGAGCAGTACTTC. Full variable domain (remainder filled in from reference TRBV5-1 and TRBJ2-7): KAGVTQTPRYLIKTRGQQVTLSCSPISGHRSVSWYQQTPGQGLQFLFEYFSETQRNKGNFPGRFSGRQFSNSRSEMNVSTLELGDSALYLCASSLMHPSYEQYFGPGTRLTVT.

Only a few counts were recorded for this clone. In nucleotides, the CDR3 is TGTGCCAGCAGCTTAGGGACAGCCACCTACGAGCAGTACTTC. Translation: CASSLGTATYEQYF. The J gene is TRBJ2-7, the V gene TRBV7-9; possibly TRBD1 for D (6 bases). With 1 base removed from V and 2 bases from J, the gap between germline ends came to 9 bases. There are 14 residues in the CDR3. Germline values: CDR1 SEHNR, CDR2 FQNEAQ (reference sequence).

In this sample, this clone turned up a few times. The chain employs TRBV29-1 and TRBJ2-5; a possible D gene is TRBD1 (5 bases). The V end lost 8 bases, the J end lost 5 bases, and 21 bases lay between the germline ends. The CDR3 is made up of 14 amino acids. The germline gives CDR1 SQVTM, CDR2 ANQGSEA. CDR3 loop: CSLQGAGPPETQYF. The CDR3 region has the DNA TGCAGCCTTCAAGGGGCAGGGCCCCCGGAGACCCAGTACTTC.

This clone was observed a few times. The chain has TRBV6-6 and TRBJ2-1, with 9 bases aligning to TRBD1. This CDR3 is built from 16 residues. Germline V lookup: CDR1 MNHNY, CDR2 SVGAGI (reference sequence). J gave up 0 bases and V 6 bases, and 6 bases lay outside the gene matches. The CDR3: CASSLRQGGSYNEQFF. For the CDR3, the DNA is TGTGCCAGCAGCCTTCGACAGGGGGGCTCCTACAATGAGCAGTTCTTC.

This chain connects TRBV19 to TRBJ2-1; 13 bases are a match to TRBD2. This CDR3 has 17 residues. Germline CDR1 LNHDA, CDR2 SQIVND (reference sequence). The trim removed 3 bases at V and 7 bases at J, leaving 9 bases unmatched. This CDR3 reads CASSIGTSGAKANEQFF. CDR3 DNA: TGTGCCAGTAGTATTGGGACTAGCGGGGCGAAGGCTAATGAGCAGTTCTTC.

The chain combines TRBV5-4 with TRBJ1-2; tentative D call: TRBD1 (6 bases). The germline V and J ends were trimmed by 3 bases and 5 bases, with 11 bases remaining between them. Germline V lookup: CDR1 SGHNT, CDR2 YYREEE (reference sequence). The CDR3 contains 13 residues. DNA for the CDR3: TGTGCCAGCAGCTCTACAGGGCCGTATGGCTACACCTTC. Residues: CASSSTGPYGYTF.

The chain recombines TRBV27 with TRBJ1-6; no reliable D call. The CDR3 covers 13 residues. CDR1 and CDR2 (germline): MNHEY, SMNVEV (reference sequence). V lost 4 bases and J lost 7, with 8 bases in between. CDR3 in DNA: TGTGCCAGCAGTTATAACGGAAATTCACCCCTCCACTTT. Translated: CASSYNGNSPLHF.

This clone was seen a few times. This rearrangement joins TRBV5-4 to TRBJ2-7, with TRBD2 identical over 8 bases. This CDR3 is built from 16 residues. V lost 0 bases and J lost 5; bases outside the gene matches: 10. The germline gives CDR1 SGHNT, CDR2 YYREEE (reference sequence). CDR3: CASSLDPGLEFNEQYF. The CDR3 bases are TGTGCCAGCAGCTTGGACCCGGGACTAGAGTTTAACGAGCAGTACTTC. The full variable domain, in which reference TRBV5-4 and TRBJ2-7 provide the parts outside the CDR3, is ETGVTQSPTHLIKTRGQQVTLRCSSQSGHNTVSWYQQALGQGPQFIFQYYREEENGRGNFPPRFSGLQFPNYSSELNVNALELDDSALYLCASSLDPGLEFNEQYFGPGTRLTVT.

This clone was detected only a few times. A far larger clone is one base from this, pointing to a likely read error. This chain connects TRBV30 to TRBJ2-3, with TRBD2 matching over 8 bases. CDR1 and CDR2 from the germline V gene are GTSNPN and SVGIG (reference sequence). This CDR3 is built from 15 residues. Trimming removed 8 bases from V and 4 bases from J; junction bases left unmatched: 14. CDR3 sequence: CAGFEGSGDADTQYF. The CDR3 region has the DNA TGTGCCGGGTTTGAGGGTAGCGGGGATGCAGATACGCAGTATTTT.

The V call is TRBV5-4, the J call TRBJ2-5; TRBD1 matches at 9 bases. V shed 3 bases, J shed 4 bases, and the junction held 7 bases outside the gene matches. The CDR3 extends over 15 amino acids. Germline lookup yields CDR1 SGHNT and CDR2 YYREEE (reference sequence). The CDR3 bases are TGTGCCAGCAGCTCGGGACAGGGAGTGAGAGAGACCCAGTACTTC. Protein product: CASSSGQGVRETQYF.

The table lists this clone with a few counts. The chain couples TRBV6-5 to TRBJ2-7; a weak D match, TRBD1 (6 bases). CDR1 MNHEY and CDR2 SVGAGI come from the germline V gene. V was pared by 9 bases and J by 1 base, with 19 bases between. This CDR3 is built from 15 residues. The CDR3 loop is CASSAADRPSYEQYF. CDR3 DNA sequence: TGTGCCAGTTCCGCCGCTGACAGGCCGTCCTACGAGCAGTACTTC.

This clone was seen a handful of times. This chain joins TRBV21-1 and TRBJ2-7; the DNA was not compared with TRBD2, the D call given in the table. TRBV21-1 is listed as a pseudogene. The CDR3 has 16 residues. The chain's CDR3 is CSSSKARLAATYEQYF. CDR3 coding DNA: TGTTCCAGCAGCAAAGCCCGACTAGCGGCAACCTACGAGCAGTACTTC.

The CDR3 loop is CASSLVKRGGDTQYF. The CDR3 bases are TGTGCCAGCAGCTTAGTTAAGCGGGGTGGAGATACGCAGTATTTT. V is TRBV13 and J is TRBJ2-3, with 7 bases that match TRBD2. Germline trimming cut 1 base from V and 5 bases from J; bases unmatched to any gene: 6. Germline CDR1 is PRHDT and CDR2 is FYEKMQ (reference sequence). CDR3 length: 15 amino acids. The full variable domain, completed using reference TRBV13 and TRBJ2-3, is AAGVIQSPRHLIKEKRETATLKCYPIPRHDTVYWYQQGPGQDPQFLISFYEKMQSDKGSIPDRFSAQQFSDYHSELNMSSLELGDSALYFCASSLVKRGGDTQYFGPGTRLTVL.

CDR3 sequence: CASSSESPDTQYF. In DNA form, the CDR3 reads TGTGCCAGCAGTTCAGAGAGCCCAGATACGCAGTATTTT. The chain carries TRBV11-2 and TRBJ2-3; no firm D call. Germline CDR1 reads SGHAT; CDR2 reads FQNNGV. Between the trimmed V and J ends, which lost 6 bases and 4 bases, there was a span of 11 bases. The CDR3 sequence is 13 residues long.